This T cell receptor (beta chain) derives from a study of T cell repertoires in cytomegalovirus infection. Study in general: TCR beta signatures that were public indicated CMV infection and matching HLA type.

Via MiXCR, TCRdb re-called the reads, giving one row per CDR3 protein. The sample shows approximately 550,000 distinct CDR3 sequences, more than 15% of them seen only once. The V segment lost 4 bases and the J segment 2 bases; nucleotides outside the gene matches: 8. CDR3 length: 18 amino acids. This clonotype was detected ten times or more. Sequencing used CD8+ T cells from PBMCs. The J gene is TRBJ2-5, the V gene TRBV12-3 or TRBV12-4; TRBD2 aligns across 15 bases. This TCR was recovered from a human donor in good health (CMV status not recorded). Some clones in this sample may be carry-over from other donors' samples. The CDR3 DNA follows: TGTGCCAGCAGTTCACTCGGGACTAGCGGGAGGTGGCAAGAGACCCAGTACTTC. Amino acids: CASSSLGTSGRWQETQYF.